Listed below are T cell receptor beta chains from one sample, sequenced in a study of early T cells in non-severe SARS-CoV-2 infection. TCRdb fed the 5' RACE reads into MiXCR, producing one record per CDR3 protein. The profile covers more than 75,000 distinct CDR3 sequences, with approximately 13% appearing a single time and nearly 6% taken by the ten largest. Sequencing was performed on whole blood. These receptors came from an adult who was a healthcare worker with PCR-confirmed SARS-CoV-2 infection or an uninfected control (not recorded which). Both conserved end residues are part of each CDR3. The D gene is left open where the match is weak. Clone size is not always given. Where it is, it says once, few, many or a class for expanded clones.

D gene	V gene	CDR3 length	J gene	clone size	CDR3 DNA	CDR3 protein
NA	TRBV7-3	15	TRBJ1-2	few	TGTGCCAGCAGCCCGACTCCACAGGGCTACTATGGCTACACCTTC	CASSPTPQGYYGYTF
NA	TRBV19	14	TRBJ1-1	NA	TGTGCCAGTAGTCCCCCCCGACCGAACACTGAAGCTTTCTTT	CASSPPRPNTEAFF
NA	TRBV25-1	16	TRBJ2-1	many	TGTGCCAGCAGTGCGATGACAGCGAGCTCCTACAATGAGCAGTTCTTC	CASSAMTASSYNEQFF
NA	TRBV20-1	14	TRBJ2-7	NA	TGCAGTGCTAGAGAGGGTACTAGTGACTACGAGCAGTACTTC	CSAREGTSDYEQYF
NA	TRBV2	15	TRBJ1-4	few	TGTGCCAGTACTTCTCAGGGGCAGCCGAATGAAAAACTGTTTTTT	CASTSQGQPNEKLFF
TRBD1	TRBV7-6	14	TRBJ1-4	many	TGTGCCAGCAGCTTGGGACAGGGGGACGAAAAACTGTTTTTT	CASSLGQGDEKLFF
NA	TRBV20-1	16	TRBJ1-4	many	TGCAGTGCTAGCGGTACCGTTACAGAGACTAATGAAAAACTGTTTTTT	CSASGTVTETNEKLFF
TRBD2	TRBV20-1	16	TRBJ2-3	NA	TGCAGTGCTAGAGATATAGCGGGGGTTTTCACAGATACGCAGTATTTT	CSARDIAGVFTDTQYF
NA	TRBV7-7	13	TRBJ1-4	NA	TGTGCTAGCAGCTTAAGGGGAAATGAAAAACTGTTTTTT	CASSLRGNEKLFF
TRBD1	TRBV7-2	16	TRBJ2-2	few	TGTGCCAGCAGCTTTTTGGGGACAGTGAACACCGGGGAGCTGTTTTTT	CASSFLGTVNTGELFF
NA	TRBV6-5	12	TRBJ2-2	NA	TGTGCCAGCAGGCGGAACACCGGGGAGCTGTTTTTT	CASRRNTGELFF
NA	TRBV7-8	20	TRBJ1-3	many	TGTGCCAGCAGCTTAGCGCACCGGGGGCGAGGGGCCCGCTCTGGAAACACCATATATTTT	CASSLAHRGRGARSGNTIYF
NA	TRBV7-3	13	TRBJ1-1	many	TGTGCCAGCAGCTCGAGACTGAACACTGAAGCTTTCTTT	CASSSRLNTEAFF
NA	TRBV9	16	TRBJ1-1	many	TGTGCCAGCAGCCCGCGGGCCCCCCCAATCGACACTGAAGCTTTCTTT	CASSPRAPPIDTEAFF
NA	TRBV3-1	12	TRBJ2-7	many	TGTGCCAGCAGCCAAGTTACCTACGAGCAGTACTTC	CASSQVTYEQYF
NA	TRBV29-1	13	TRBJ2-1	NA	TGCAGCGTTGAAGATCACGGGGGAAATGAGCAGTTCTTC	CSVEDHGGNEQFF